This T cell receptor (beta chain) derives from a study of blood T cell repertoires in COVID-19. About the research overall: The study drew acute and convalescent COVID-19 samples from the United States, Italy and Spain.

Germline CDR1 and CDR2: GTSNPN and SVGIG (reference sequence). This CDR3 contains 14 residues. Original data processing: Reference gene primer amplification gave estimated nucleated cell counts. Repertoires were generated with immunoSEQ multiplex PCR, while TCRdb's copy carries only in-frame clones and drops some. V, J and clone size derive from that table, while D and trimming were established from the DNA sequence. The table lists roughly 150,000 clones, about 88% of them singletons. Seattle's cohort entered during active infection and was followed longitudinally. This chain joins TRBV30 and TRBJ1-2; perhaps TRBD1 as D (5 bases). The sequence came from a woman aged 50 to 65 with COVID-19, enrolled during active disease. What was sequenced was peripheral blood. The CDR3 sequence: CAYPTGTANYGYTF. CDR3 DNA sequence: TGTGCGTATCCTACCGGGACTGCTAACTATGGCTACACCTTC.